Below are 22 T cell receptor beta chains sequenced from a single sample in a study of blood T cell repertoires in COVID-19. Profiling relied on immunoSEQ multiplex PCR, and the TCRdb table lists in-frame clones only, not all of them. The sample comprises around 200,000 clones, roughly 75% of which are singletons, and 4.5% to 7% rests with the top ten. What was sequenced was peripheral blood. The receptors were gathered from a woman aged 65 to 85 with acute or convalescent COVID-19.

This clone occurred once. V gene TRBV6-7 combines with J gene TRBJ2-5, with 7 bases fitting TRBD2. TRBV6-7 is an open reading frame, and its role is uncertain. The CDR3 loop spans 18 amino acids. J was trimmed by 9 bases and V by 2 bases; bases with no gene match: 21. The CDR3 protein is CASSYIKAVAGKPGAQYF. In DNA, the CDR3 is TGTGCCAGCAGTTACATCAAGGCCGTAGCGGGCAAACCGGGGGCCCAGTACTTC.

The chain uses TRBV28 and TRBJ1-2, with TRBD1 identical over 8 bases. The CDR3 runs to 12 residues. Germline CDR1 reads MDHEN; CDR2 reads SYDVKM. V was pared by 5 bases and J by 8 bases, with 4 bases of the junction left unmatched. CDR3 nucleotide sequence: TGTGCCAGCAGTCAGGGGGCGCGGGGCTACACCTTC. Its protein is CASSQGARGYTF.

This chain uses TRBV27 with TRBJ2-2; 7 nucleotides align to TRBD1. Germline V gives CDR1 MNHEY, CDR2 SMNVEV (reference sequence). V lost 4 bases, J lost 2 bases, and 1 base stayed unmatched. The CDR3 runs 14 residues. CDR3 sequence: CASSWDRNTGELFF. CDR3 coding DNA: TGTGCCAGCAGTTGGGACAGAAACACCGGGGAGCTGTTTTTT.

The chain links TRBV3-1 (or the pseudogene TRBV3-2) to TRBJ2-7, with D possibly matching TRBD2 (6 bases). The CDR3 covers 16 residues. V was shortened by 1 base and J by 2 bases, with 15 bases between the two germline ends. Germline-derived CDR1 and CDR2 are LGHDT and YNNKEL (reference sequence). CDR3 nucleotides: TGTGCCAGCAGCCAAGTTGTCGGGGGAAGAACCTACGAGCAGTACTTC. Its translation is CASSQVVGGRTYEQYF.

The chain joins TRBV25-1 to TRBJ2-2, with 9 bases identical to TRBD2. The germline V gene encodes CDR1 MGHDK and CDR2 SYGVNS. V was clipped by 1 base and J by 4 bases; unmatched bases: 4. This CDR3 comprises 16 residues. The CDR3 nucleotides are TGTGCCAGCAGTGAATTTGGTAGCGGGGGCACCGGGGAGCTGTTTTTT. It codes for CASSEFGSGGTGELFF. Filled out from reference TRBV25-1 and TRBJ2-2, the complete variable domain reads EADIYQTPRYLVIGTGKKITLECSQTMGHDKMYWYQQDPGMELHLIHYSYGVNSTEKGDLSSESTVSRIRTEHFPLTLESARPSHTSQYLCASSEFGSGGTGELFFGEGSRLTVL.

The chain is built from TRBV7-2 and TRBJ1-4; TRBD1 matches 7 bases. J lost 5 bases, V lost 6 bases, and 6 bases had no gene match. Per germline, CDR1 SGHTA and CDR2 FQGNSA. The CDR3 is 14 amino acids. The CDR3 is CASRSGRGNEKLFF. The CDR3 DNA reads TGTGCCAGCAGATCAGGCAGGGGGAATGAAAAACTGTTTTTT.

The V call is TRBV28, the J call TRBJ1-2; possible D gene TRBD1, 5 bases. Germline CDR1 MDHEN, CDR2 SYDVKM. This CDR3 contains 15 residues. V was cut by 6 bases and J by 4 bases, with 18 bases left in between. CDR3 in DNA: TGTGCCAGCAGCCCTCTGAACAGGCCGATCTATGGCTACACCTTC. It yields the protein CASSPLNRPIYGYTF.

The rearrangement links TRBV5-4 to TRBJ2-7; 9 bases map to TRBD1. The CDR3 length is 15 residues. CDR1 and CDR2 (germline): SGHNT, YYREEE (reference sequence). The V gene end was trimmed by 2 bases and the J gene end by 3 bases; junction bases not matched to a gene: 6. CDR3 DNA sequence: TGTGCCAGCAGCTTAGCCGGGACAGGGAACTACGAGCAGTACTTC. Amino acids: CASSLAGTGNYEQYF.

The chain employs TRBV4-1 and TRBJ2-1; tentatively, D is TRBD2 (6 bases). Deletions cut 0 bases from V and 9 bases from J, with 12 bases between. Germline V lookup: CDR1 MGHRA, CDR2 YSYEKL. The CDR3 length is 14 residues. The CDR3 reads CASSQDRGLPEQFF. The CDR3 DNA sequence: TGCGCCAGCAGCCAAGATCGAGGACTACCTGAGCAGTTCTTC.

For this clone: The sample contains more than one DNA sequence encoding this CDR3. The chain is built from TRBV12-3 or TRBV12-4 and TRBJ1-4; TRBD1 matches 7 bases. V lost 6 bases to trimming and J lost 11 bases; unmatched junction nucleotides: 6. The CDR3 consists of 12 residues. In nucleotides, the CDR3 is TGTGCCAGCAGCCTAACAGGGGAGAAACTGTTTTTT. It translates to CASSLTGEKLFF.

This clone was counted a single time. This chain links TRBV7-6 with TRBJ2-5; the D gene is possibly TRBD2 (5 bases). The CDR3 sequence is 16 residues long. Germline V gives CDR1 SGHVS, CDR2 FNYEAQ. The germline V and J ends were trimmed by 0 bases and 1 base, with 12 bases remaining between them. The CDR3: CASSLAGSSPQETQYF. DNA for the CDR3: TGTGCCAGCAGCTTAGCAGGGAGTAGCCCCCAAGAGACCCAGTACTTC.

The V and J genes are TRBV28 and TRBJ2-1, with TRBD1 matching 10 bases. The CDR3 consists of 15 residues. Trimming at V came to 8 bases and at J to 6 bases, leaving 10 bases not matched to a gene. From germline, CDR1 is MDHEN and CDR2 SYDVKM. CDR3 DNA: TGTGCCAGCCTCCAAGGGGGACAGGGGCCCAATGAGCAGTTCTTC. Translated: CASLQGGQGPNEQFF.

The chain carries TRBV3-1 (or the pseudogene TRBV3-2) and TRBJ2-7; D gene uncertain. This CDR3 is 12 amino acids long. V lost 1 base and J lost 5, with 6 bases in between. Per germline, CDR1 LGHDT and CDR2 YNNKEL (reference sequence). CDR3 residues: CASSQGSHEQYF. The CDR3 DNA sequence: TGTGCCAGCAGCCAAGGGAGCCACGAGCAGTACTTC.

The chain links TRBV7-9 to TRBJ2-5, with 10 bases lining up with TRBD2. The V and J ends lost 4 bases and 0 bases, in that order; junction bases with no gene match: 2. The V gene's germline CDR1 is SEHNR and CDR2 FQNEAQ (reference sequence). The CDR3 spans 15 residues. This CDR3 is CASSSLAGNQETQYF. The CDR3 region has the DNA TGTGCCAGCAGCTCACTAGCGGGAAACCAAGAGACCCAGTACTTC.

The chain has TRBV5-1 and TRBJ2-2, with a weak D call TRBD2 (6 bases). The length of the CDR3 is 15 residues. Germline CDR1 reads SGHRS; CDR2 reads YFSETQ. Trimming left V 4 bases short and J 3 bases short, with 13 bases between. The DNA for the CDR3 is TGCGCCAGCAGCCTCCCGGGACTTGACACCGGGGAGCTGTTTTTT. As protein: CASSLPGLDTGELFF.

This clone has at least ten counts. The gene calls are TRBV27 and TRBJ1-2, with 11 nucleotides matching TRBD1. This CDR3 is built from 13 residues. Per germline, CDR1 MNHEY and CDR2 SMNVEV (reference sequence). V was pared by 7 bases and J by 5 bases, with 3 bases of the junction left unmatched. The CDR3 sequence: CASTGTGGYGYTF. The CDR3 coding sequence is TGTGCCAGCACCGGGACAGGGGGTTATGGCTACACCTTC.

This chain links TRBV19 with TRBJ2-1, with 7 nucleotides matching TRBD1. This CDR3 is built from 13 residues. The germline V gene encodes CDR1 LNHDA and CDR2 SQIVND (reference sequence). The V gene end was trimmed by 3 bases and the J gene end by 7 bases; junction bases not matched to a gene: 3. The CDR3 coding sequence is TGTGCCAGTAGTATCAACAGGGGAAATGAGCAGTTCTTC. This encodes CASSINRGNEQFF.

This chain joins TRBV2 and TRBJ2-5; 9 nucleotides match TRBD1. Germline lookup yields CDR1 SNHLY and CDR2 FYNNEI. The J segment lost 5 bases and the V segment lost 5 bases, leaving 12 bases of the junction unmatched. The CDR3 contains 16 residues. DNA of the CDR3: TGTGCCAGCAGTACCGAAACAGGGGGCGTCGCGGAGACCCAGTACTTC. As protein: CASSTETGGVAETQYF.

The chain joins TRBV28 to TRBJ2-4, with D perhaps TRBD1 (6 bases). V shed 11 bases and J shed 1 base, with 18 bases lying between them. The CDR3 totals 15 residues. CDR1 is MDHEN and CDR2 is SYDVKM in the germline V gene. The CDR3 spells CAATEGVMAKNIQYF. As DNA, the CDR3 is TGTGCCGCCACTGAGGGGGTTATGGCCAAAAACATTCAGTACTTC.

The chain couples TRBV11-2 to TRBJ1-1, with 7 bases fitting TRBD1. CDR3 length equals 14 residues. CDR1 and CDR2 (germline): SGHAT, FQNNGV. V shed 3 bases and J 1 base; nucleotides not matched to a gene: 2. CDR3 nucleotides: TGTGCCAGCAGCTTGGGACAGTCGAACACTGAAGCTTTCTTT. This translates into CASSLGQSNTEAFF.

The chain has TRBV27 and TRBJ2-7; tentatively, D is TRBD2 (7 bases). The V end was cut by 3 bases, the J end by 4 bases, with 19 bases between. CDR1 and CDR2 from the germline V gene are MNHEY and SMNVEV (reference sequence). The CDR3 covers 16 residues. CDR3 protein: CASSFSRGGFSYEQYF. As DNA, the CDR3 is TGTGCCAGCAGTTTTAGTAGGGGGGGTTTTTCTTACGAGCAGTACTTC.

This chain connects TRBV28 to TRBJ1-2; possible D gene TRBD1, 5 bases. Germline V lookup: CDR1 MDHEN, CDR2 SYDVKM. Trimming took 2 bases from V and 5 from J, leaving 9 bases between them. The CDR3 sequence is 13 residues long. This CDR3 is CASSLGPGYGYTF. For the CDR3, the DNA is TGTGCCAGCAGTTTAGGGCCAGGGTATGGCTACACCTTC.